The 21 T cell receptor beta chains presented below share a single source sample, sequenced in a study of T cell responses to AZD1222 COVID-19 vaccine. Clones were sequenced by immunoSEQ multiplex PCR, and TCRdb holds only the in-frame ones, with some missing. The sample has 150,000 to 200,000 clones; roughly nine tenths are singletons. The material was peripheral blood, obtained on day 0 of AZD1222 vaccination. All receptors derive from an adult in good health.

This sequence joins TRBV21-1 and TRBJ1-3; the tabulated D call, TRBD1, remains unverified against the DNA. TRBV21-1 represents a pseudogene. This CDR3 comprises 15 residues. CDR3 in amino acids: CASSNRDREANTIYF. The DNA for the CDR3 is TGTGCCAGCAGCAACCGGGACAGGGAGGCAAACACCATATATTTT.

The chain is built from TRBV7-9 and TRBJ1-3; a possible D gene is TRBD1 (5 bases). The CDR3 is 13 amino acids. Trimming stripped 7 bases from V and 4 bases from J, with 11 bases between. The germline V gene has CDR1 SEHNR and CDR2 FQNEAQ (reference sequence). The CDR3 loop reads CASNEGPGNTIYF. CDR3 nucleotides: TGTGCCAGCAATGAGGGGCCGGGAAACACCATATATTTT.

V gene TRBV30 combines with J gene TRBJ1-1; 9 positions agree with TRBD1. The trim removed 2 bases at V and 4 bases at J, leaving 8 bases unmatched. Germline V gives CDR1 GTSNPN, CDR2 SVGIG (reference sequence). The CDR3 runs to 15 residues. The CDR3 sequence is CAWSKQTGGATEAFF. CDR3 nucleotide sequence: TGTGCCTGGAGTAAACAGACAGGGGGGGCCACTGAAGCTTTCTTT.

CDR3 amino acids: CAWRSMGTHTEAFF. In nucleotides, the CDR3 is TGTGCCTGGAGATCCATGGGAACCCACACTGAAGCTTTCTTT. V gene TRBV30 combines with J gene TRBJ1-1; D gene unclear. CDR1 and CDR2 from the germline V gene are GTSNPN and SVGIG (reference sequence). With 3 bases removed from V and 3 bases from J, the gap between germline ends came to 14 bases. The CDR3 extends over 14 amino acids.

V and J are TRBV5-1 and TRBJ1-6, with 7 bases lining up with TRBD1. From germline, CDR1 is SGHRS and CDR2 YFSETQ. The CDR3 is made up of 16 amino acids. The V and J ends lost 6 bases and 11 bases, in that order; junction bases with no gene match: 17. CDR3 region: CASTSHGQVDGAPLHF. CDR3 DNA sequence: TGCGCCAGCACATCTCACGGACAGGTCGATGGGGCACCCCTCCACTTT. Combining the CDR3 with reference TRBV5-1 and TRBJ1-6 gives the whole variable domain KAGVTQTPRYLIKTRGQQVTLSCSPISGHRSVSWYQQTPGQGLQFLFEYFSETQRNKGNFPGRFSGRQFSNSRSEMNVSTLELGDSALYLCASTSHGQVDGAPLHFGNGTRLTVT.

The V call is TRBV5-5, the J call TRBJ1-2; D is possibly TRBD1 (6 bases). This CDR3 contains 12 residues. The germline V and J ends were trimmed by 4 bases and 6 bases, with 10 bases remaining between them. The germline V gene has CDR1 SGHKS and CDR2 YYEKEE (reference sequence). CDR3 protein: CASSGRQDGYTF. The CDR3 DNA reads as TGTGCCAGCAGCGGCAGACAGGATGGCTACACCTTC.

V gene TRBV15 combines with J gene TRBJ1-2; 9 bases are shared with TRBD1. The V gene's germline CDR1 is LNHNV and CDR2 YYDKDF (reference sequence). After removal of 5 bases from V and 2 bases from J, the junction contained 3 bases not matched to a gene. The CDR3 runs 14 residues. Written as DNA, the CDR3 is TGTGCCACCAGCCGGGACAGGGTAAACTATGGCTACACCTTC. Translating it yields CATSRDRVNYGYTF.

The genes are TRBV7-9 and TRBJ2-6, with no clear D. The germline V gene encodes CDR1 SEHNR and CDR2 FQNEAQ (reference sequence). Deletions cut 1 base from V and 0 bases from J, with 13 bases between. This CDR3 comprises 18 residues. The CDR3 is CASSLGDLVVSGANVLTF. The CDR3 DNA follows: TGTGCCAGCAGCTTAGGTGACCTTGTGGTCTCTGGGGCCAACGTCCTGACTTTC.

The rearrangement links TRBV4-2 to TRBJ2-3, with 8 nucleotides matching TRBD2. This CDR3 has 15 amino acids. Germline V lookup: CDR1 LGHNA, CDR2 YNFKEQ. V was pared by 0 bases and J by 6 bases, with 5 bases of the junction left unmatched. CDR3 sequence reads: CASSQDRRGADTQYF. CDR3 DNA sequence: TGTGCCAGCAGCCAAGATAGGCGGGGGGCTGATACGCAGTATTTT.

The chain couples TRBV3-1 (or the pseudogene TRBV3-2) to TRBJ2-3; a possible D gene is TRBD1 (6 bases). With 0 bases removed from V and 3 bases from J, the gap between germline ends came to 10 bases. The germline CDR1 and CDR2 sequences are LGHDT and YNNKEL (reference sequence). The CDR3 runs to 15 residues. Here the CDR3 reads CASSQDQGLTDTQYF. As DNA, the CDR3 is TGTGCCAGCAGCCAAGATCAGGGGCTGACAGATACGCAGTATTTT.

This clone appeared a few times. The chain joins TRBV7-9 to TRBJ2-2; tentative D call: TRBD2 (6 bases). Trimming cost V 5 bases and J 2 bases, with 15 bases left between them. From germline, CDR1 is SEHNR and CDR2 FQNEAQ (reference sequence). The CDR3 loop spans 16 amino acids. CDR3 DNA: TGTGCCAGCAGCCCCGGCGGAGGGCTAAACACCGGGGAGCTGTTTTTT. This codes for CASSPGGGLNTGELFF.

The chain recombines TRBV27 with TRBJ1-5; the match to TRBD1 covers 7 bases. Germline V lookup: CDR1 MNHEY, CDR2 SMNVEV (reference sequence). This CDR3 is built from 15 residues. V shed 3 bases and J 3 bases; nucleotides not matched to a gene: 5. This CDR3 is CASSFPDRVNQPQHF. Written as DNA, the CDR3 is TGTGCCAGCAGTTTCCCAGACAGGGTCAATCAGCCCCAGCATTTT.

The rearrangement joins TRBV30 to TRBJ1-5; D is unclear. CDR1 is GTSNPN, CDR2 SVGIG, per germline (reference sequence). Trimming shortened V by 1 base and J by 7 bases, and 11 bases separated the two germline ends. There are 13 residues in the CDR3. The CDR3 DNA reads TGTGCCTGGAGTGGTCTTAGAGGGCAGCCCCAGCATTTT. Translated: CAWSGLRGQPQHF. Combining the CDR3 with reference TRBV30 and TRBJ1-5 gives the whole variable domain SQTIHQWPATLVQPVGSPLSLECTVEGTSNPNLYWYRQAAGRGLQLLFYSVGIGQISSEVPQNLSASRPQDRQFILSSKKLLLSDSGFYLCAWSGLRGQPQHFGDGTRLSIL.

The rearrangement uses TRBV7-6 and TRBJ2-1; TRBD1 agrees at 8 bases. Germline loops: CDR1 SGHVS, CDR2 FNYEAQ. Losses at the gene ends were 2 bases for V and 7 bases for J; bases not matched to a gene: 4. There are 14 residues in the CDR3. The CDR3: CASSLIYRGNEQFF. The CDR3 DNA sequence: TGTGCCAGCAGCTTAATTTACAGGGGGAATGAGCAGTTCTTC.

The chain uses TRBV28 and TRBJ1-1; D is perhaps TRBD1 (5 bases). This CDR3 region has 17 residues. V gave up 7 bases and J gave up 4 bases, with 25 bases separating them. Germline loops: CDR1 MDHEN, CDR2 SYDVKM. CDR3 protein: CASTNYRGGRICTEAFF. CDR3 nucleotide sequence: TGTGCCAGCACCAATTATCGGGGGGGGAGAATTTGCACTGAAGCTTTCTTT.

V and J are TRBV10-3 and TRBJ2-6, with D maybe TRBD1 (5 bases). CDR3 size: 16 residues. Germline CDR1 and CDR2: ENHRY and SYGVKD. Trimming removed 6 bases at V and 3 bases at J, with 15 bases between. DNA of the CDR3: TGTGCCATCAGCCCCCAAGGGGCTCGTGGGGCCAACGTCCTGACTTTC. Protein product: CAISPQGARGANVLTF.

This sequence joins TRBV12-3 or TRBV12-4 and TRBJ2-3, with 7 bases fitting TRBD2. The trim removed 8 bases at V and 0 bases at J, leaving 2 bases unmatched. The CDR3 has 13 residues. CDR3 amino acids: CASVRGSTDTQYF. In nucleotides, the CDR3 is TGTGCCAGCGTGCGGGGGAGCACAGATACGCAGTATTTT.

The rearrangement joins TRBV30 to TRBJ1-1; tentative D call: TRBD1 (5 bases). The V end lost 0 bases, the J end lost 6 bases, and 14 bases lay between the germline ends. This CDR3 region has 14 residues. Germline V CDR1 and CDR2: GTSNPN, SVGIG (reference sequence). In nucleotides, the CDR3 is TGTGCCTGGAGTGTAGGGGCAGGGCCCGCTGAAGCTTTCTTT. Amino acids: CAWSVGAGPAEAFF.

In nucleotides, the CDR3 is TGTGCCAGCAGCCCTCGATTATCAGATCAGCCCCAGCATTTT. Translation gives CASSPRLSDQPQHF. V is TRBV5-8 and J is TRBJ1-5; D unresolved. CDR3 length equals 14 residues. Trimming left V 4 bases short and J 5 bases short, with 13 bases between. From germline, CDR1 is SGHTS and CDR2 YDEGEE.

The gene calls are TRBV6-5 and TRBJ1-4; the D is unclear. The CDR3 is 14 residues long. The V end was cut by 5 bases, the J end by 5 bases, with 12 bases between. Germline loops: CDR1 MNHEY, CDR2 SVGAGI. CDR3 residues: CASSMDGGNEKLFF. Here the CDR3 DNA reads TGTGCCAGCAGTATGGACGGCGGCAATGAAAAACTGTTTTTT.

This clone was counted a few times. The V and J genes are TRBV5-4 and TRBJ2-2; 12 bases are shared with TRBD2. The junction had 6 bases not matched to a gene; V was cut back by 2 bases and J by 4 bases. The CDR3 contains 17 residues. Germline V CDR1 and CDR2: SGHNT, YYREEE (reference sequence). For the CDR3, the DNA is TGTGCCAGCAGCTTCCTAGCGGGGGGGCTAGGCACCGGGGAGCTGTTTTTT. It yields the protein CASSFLAGGLGTGELFF.